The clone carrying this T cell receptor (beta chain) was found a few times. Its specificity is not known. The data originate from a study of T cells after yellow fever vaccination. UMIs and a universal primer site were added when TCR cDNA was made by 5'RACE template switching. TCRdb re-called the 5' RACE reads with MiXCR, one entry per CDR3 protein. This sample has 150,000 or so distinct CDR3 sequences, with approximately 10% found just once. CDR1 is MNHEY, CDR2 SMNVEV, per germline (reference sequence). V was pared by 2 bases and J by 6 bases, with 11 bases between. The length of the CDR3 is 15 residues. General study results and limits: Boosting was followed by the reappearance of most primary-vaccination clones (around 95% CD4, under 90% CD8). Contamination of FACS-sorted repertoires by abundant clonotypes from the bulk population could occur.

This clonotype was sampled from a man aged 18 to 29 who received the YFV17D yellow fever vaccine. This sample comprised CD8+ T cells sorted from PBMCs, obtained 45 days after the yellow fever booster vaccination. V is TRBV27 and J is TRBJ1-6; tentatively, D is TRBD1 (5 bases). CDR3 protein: CASSLGGRINSPLHF. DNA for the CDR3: TGTGCCAGCAGTTTAGGGGGACGGATTAATTCACCCCTCCACTTT.